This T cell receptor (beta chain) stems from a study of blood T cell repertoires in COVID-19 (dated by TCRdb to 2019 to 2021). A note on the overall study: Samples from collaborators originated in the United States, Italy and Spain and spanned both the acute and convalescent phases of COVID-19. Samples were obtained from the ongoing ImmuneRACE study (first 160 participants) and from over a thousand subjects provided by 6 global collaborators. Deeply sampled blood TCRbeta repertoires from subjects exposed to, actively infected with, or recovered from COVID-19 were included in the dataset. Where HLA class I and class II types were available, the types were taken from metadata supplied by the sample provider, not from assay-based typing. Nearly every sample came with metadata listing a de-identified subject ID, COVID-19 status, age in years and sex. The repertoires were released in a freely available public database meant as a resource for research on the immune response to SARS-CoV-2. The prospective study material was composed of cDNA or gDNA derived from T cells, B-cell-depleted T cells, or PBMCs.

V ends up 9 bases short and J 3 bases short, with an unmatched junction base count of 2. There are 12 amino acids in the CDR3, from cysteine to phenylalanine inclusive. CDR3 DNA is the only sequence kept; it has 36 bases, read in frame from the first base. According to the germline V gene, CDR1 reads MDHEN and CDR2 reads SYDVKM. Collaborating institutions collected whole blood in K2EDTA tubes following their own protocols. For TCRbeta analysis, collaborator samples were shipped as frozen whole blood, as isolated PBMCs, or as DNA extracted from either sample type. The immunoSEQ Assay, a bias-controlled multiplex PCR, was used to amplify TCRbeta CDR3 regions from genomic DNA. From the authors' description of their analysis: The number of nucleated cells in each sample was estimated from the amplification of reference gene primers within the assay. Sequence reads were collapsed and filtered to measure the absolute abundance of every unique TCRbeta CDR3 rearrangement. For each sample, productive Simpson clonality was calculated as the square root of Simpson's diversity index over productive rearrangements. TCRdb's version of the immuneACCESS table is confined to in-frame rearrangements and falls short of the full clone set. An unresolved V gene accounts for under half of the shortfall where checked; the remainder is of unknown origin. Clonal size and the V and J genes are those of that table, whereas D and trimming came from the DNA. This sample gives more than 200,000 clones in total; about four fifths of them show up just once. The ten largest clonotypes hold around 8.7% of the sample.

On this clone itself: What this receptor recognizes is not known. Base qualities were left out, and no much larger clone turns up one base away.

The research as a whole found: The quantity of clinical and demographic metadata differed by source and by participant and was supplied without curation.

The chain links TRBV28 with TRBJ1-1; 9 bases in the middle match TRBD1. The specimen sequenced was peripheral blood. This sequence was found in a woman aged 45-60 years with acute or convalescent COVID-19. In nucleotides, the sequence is TGTGCCAGTGGGACAGGGCACACTGAAGCTTTCTTT. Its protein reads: CASGTGHTEAFF.